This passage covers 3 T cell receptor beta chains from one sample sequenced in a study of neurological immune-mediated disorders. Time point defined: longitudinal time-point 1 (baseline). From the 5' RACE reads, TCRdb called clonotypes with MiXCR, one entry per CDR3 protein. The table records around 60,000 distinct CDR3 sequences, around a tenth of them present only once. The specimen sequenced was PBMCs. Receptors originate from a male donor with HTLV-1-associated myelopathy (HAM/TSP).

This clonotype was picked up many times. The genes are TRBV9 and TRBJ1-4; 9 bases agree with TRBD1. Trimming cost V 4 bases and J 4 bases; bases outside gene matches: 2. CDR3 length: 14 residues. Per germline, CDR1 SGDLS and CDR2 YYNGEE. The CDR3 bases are TGTGCCAGCAGCCCGACAGGGGGTAATGAAAAACTGTTTTTT. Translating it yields CASSPTGGNEKLFF. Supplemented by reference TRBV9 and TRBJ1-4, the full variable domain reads DSGVTQTPKHLITATGQRVTLRCSPRSGDLSVYWYQQSLDQGLQFLIQYYNGEERAKGNILERFSAQQFPDLHSELNLSSLELGDSALYFCASSPTGGNEKLFFGSGTQLSVL.

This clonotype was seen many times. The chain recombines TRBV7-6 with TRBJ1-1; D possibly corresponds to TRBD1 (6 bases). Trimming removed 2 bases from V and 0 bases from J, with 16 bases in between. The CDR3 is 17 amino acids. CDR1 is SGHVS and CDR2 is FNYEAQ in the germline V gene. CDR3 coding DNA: TGTGCCAGCAGCTTACTTGTCAGGGGAGGATTGAACACTGAAGCTTTCTTT. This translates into CASSLLVRGGLNTEAFF.

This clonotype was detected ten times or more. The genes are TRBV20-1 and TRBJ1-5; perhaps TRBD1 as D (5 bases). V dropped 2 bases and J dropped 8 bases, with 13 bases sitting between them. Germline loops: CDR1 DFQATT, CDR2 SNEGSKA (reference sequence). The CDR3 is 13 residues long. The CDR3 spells CSARRPGSKPQHF. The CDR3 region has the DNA TGCAGTGCTAGAAGGCCAGGGAGTAAGCCCCAGCATTTT.